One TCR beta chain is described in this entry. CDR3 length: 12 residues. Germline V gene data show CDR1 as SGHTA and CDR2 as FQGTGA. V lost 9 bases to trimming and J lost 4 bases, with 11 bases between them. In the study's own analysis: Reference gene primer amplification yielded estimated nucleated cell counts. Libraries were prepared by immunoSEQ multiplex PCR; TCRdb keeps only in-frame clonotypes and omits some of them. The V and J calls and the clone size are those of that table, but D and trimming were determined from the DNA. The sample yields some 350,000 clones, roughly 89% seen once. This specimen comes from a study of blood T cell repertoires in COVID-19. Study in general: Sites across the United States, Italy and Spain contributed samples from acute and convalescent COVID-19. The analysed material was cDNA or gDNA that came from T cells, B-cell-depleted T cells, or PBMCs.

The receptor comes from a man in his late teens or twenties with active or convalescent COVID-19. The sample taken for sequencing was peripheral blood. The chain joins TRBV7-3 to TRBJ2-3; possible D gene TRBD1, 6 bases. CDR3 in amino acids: CASLRGSDTQYF. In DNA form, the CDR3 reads TGTGCCAGTCTTAGGGGGTCAGATACGCAGTATTTT. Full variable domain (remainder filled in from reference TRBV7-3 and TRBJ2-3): GAGVSQTPSNKVTEKGKYVELRCDPISGHTALYWYRQSLGQGPEFLIYFQGTGAADDSGLPNDRFFAVRPEGSVSTLKIQRTERGDSAVYLCASLRGSDTQYFGPGTRLTVL.